The 10 T cell receptor beta chains reported below all come from one sample, sequenced in a study of OX40 agonist ivuxolimab in advanced cancers. TCRdb's copy holds only in-frame clones and misses some; the assay was immunoSEQ multiplex PCR. This sample carries 60,000 to 65,000 clones, 75% to 90% of them seen once, and the ten largest clones take around 12%. The source was CD4+ or CD8+ T cells sorted from blood, collected in a trial of the OX40 agonist ivuxolimab. The source of these receptors is an adult with an advanced solid tumor such as melanoma, head and neck, liver or kidney cancer.

The chain recombines TRBV2 with TRBJ2-5; D is unresolved. This CDR3 comprises 11 residues. From germline, CDR1 is SNHLY and CDR2 FYNNEI. The V end lost 1 base, the J end lost 11 bases, and 8 bases lay between the germline ends. CDR3 residues: CASSEGERQYF. CDR3 DNA: TGTGCCAGCAGTGAAGGTGAAAGGCAGTACTTC.

The gene calls are TRBV5-4 and TRBJ1-2, with TRBD1 matching over 7 bases. J was trimmed by 8 bases and V by 0 bases; bases with no gene match: 10. The CDR3 extends over 15 amino acids. Germline V gives CDR1 SGHNT, CDR2 YYREEE (reference sequence). CDR3 sequence (DNA): TGTGCCAGCAGCTTGGCCTGGACAGGCCGCGGGGGCTACACCTTC. It is translated as CASSLAWTGRGGYTF.

The chain couples TRBV27 to TRBJ2-5; possibly TRBD1 for D (6 bases). CDR1 is MNHEY, CDR2 SMNVEV, per germline (reference sequence). This CDR3 spans 16 amino acids. The V and J ends lost 0 bases and 4 bases respectively, with 15 bases between them. The DNA for the CDR3 is TGTGCCAGCAGTTTATCTGACTGGACAGCCCGAGAGACCCAGTACTTC. Amino acids: CASSLSDWTARETQYF.

The CDR3 spells CASSLSLGAGGFKTQYF. In nucleotides, the CDR3 is TGTGCCAGCAGTTTATCGCTAGGTGCAGGGGGCTTCAAGACCCAGTACTTC. The genes are TRBV27 and TRBJ2-5, with 8 bases aligning to TRBD1. With 0 bases clipped from V and 6 bases from J, the junction kept 12 bases outside the gene matches. In germline, CDR1 is MNHEY, CDR2 SMNVEV (reference sequence). CDR3 size: 17 residues.

The chain links TRBV7-9 to TRBJ2-1, with D possibly matching TRBD2 (6 bases). CDR1 and CDR2 (germline): SEHNR, FQNEAQ (reference sequence). The length of the CDR3 is 17 residues. The V and J ends lost 1 base and 8 bases respectively, with 21 bases between them. CDR3 DNA: TGTGCCAGCAGCTTAGTGGGGAGACGGGAGACGGGCGATGAGCAGTTCTTC. Translation gives CASSLVGRRETGDEQFF.

This rearrangement joins TRBV27 to TRBJ2-1, with D possibly being TRBD2 (6 bases). CDR3 length: 17 residues. CDR1 is MNHEY, CDR2 SMNVEV, per germline (reference sequence). V lost 3 bases, J lost 0 bases, and 15 bases lay in between. The CDR3 nucleotides are TGTGCCAGCAGTTTTCATGGGGGAGGCAGCTCCTACAATGAGCAGTTCTTC. The encoded protein is CASSFHGGGSSYNEQFF.

The chain uses TRBV5-8 and TRBJ2-3; D uncertain. From germline, CDR1 is SGHTS and CDR2 YDEGEE. The V end lost 2 bases, the J end lost 4 bases, and 8 bases lay between the germline ends. The CDR3 runs 13 residues. The CDR3: CASSFAMADTQYF. CDR3 DNA: TGTGCCAGCAGCTTCGCGATGGCAGATACGCAGTATTTT.

This chain links TRBV2 with TRBJ2-7; the match to TRBD1 covers 10 bases. Unmatched junction bases numbered 4, after V lost 4 bases and J lost 4 bases. The CDR3 is 14 amino acids. Looked up from germline, CDR1 is SNHLY and CDR2 is FYNNEI. CDR3 nucleotide sequence: TGTGCCAGCAGTGGGTGGACAGGGGGGTACGAGCAGTACTTC. Its protein is CASSGWTGGYEQYF.

This clone appeared a few times. The CDR3 DNA reads TGTGCCAGCAGCGTTGACAACACCGGGGAGCTGTTTTTT. Translating it yields CASSVDNTGELFF. The chain combines TRBV9 with TRBJ2-2; no firm D call. Germline V gives CDR1 SGDLS, CDR2 YYNGEE. V was pared by 2 bases and J by 2 bases, with 4 bases between. The CDR3 totals 13 residues.

This clone was counted once. The gene calls are TRBV5-8 and TRBJ1-2; D is unclear. Per the germline V gene, CDR1 is SGHTS and CDR2 is YDEGEE. There are 16 residues in the CDR3. V shed 3 bases and J shed 2 bases, with 17 bases lying between them. CDR3 loop: CASSSPEEVLNYGYTF. CDR3 bases: TGTGCCAGCAGCTCACCGGAGGAGGTCCTAAACTATGGCTACACCTTC.